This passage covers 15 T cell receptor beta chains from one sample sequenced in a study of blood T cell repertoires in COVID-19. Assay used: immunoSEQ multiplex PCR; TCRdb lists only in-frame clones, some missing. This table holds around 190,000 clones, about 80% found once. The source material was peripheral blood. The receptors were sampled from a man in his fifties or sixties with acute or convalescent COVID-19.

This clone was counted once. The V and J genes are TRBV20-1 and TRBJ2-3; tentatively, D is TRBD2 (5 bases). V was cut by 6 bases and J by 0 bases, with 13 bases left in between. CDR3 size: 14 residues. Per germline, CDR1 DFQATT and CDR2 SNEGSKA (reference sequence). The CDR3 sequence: CSASPGTSTDTQYF. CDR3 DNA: TGCAGTGCCAGTCCGGGAACTAGCACAGATACGCAGTATTTT.

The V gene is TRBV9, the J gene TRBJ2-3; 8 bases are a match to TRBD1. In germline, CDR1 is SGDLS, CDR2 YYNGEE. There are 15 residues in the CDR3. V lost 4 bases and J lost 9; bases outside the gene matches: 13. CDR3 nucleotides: TGTGCCAGCAGCACAACTCAGGACAGGGTCGGAACGCAGTATTTT. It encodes CASSTTQDRVGTQYF.

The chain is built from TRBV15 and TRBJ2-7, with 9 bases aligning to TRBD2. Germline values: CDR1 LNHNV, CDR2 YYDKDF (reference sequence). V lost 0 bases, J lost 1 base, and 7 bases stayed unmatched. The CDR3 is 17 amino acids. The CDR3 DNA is TGTGCCACCAGCAGAGATCTAGGCGGGGGGGCGTCCTACGAGCAGTACTTC. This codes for CATSRDLGGGASYEQYF.

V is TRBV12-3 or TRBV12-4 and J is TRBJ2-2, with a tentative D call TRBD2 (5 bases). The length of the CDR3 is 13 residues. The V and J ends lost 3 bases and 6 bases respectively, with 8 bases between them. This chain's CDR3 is CASSLSGSGELFF. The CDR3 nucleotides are TGTGCCAGCAGTTTGTCGGGGTCCGGGGAGCTGTTTTTT.

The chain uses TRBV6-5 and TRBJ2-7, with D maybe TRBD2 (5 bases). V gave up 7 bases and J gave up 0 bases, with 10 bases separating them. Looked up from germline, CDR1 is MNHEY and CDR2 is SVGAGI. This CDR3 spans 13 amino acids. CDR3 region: CASKDGNSYEQYF. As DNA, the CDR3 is TGTGCCAGCAAAGACGGGAACTCCTACGAGCAGTACTTC.

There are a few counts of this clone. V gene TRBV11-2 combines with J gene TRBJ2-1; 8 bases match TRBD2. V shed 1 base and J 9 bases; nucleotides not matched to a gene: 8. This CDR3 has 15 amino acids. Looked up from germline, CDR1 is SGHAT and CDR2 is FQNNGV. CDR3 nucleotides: TGTGCCAGCAGCTTAGTTTACGGGGGGGCCGGTGAGCAGTTCTTC. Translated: CASSLVYGGAGEQFF.

In DNA form, the CDR3 reads TGTGCCAGTAAAGAGGCGGCCTTCAATGAAAAACTGTTTTTT. It yields the protein CASKEAAFNEKLFF. V gene TRBV19 combines with J gene TRBJ1-4, with D hard to call. The CDR3 runs 14 residues. Germline CDR1 and CDR2: LNHDA and SQIVND (reference sequence). Trimming pared 7 bases from V and 5 bases from J, leaving 14 bases between. The whole variable domain, remainder taken from reference TRBV19 and TRBJ1-4, is DGGITQSPKYLFRKEGQNVTLSCEQNLNHDAMYWYRQDPGQGLRLIYYSQIVNDFQKGDIAEGYSVSREKKESFPLTVTSAQKNPTAFYLCASKEAAFNEKLFFGSGTQLSVL.

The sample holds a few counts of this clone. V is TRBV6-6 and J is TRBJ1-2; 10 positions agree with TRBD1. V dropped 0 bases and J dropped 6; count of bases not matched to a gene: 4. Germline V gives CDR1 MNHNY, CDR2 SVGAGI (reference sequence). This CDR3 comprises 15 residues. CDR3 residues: CASSYSSGTGDGYTF. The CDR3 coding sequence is TGTGCCAGCAGTTACTCTAGCGGGACAGGGGATGGCTACACCTTC.

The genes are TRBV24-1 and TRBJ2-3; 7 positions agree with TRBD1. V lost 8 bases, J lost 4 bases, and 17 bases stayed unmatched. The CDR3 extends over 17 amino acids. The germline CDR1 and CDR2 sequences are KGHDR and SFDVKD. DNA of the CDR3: TGTGCCACCATGAGCGCCGTGGAAGGACAGGACGCAGATACGCAGTATTTT. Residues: CATMSAVEGQDADTQYF.

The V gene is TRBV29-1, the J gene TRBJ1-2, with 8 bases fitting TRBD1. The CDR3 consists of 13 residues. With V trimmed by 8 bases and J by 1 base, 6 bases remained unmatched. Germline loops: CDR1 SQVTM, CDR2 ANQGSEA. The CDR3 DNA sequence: TGCAGCTCGACGACAGGGGTTAACTATGGCTACACCTTC. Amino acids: CSSTTGVNYGYTF.

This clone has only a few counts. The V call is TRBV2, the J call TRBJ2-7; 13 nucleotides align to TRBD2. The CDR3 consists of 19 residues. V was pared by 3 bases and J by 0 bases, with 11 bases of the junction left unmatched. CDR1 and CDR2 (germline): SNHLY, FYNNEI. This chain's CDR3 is CASSDPWTSGGARSYEQYF. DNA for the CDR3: TGTGCCAGCAGTGACCCCTGGACTAGCGGGGGAGCTCGCTCCTACGAGCAGTACTTC.

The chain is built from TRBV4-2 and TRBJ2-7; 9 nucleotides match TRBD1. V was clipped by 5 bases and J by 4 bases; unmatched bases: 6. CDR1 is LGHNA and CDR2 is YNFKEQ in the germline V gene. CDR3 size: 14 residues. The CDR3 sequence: CASSYRDREYEQYF. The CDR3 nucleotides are TGTGCCAGCAGCTACCGGGACAGGGAGTACGAGCAGTACTTC.

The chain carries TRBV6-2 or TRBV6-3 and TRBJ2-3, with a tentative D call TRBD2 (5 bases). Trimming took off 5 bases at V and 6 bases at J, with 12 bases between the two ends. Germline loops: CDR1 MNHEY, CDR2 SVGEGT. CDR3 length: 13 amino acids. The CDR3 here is CASSHDWRDTQYF. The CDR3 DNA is TGTGCCAGCAGTCACGACTGGAGGGATACGCAGTATTTT.

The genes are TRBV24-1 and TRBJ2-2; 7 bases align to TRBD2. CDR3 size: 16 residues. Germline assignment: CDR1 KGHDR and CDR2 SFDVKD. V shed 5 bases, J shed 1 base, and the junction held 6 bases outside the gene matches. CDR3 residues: CATSASGRVNTGELFF. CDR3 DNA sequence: TGTGCCACCAGTGCAAGTGGGAGGGTGAACACCGGGGAGCTGTTTTTT.

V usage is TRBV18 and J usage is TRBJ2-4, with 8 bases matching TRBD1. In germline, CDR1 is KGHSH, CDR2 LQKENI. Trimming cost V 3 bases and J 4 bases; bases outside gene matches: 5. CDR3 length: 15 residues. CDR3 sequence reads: CASSPDRAGKNIQYF. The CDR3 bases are TGTGCCAGCTCACCGGACAGGGCCGGAAAAAACATTCAGTACTTC.